The rows below give T cell receptor beta chains drawn from one sample of a study of blood T cell repertoires in COVID-19. Measured with immunoSEQ multiplex PCR; TCRdb has only the in-frame clones, and not every one. The sample lists about 210,000 clones, 83% seen once, with 2.5% to 3% in the top ten. The specimen sequenced was peripheral blood. All receptors come from a man over 45 with active or convalescent COVID-19. The CDR3 runs from the conserved cysteine through the conserved F or W. D genes are given only for firm matches. Only part of the rows carry a size: once, few, many, or a class if the clone is expanded.

V,J,D,size,DNA,CDR3
TRBV7-2,TRBJ2-1,TRBD2,-,TGTGCCAGCGGAAGAACTAGCGGCAATGAGCAGTTCTTC,CASGRTSGNEQFF
TRBV6-5,TRBJ1-2,TRBD1,-,TGTGCCAGCAGTTCGTCCCCGACAGGGGGCAGTGGCTACACCTTC,CASSSSPTGGSGYTF
TRBV12-3/TRBV12-4,TRBJ1-2,-,-,TGTGCCAGCACTCAGGGCAACTATGGCTACACCTTC,CASTQGNYGYTF
TRBV7-9,TRBJ1-2,-,-,TGTGCCAGCAGCTTAGGGGGCCGACCTAACTATGGCTACACCTTC,CASSLGGRPNYGYTF
TRBV18,TRBJ2-1,-,-,TGTGCCAGCTCACCCAACTACTCGGACAATGAGCAGTTCTTC,CASSPNYSDNEQFF
TRBV19,TRBJ1-1,TRBD1,few,TGTGCCAGTAGTCTCGACCCGGGACAGGGGTACGAAGCTTTCTTT,CASSLDPGQGYEAFF
TRBV6-5,TRBJ1-5,-,-,TGTGCCAGCAGTCCCCGCGGGGATCTTAATCAGCCCCAGCATTTT,CASSPRGDLNQPQHF
TRBV5-4,TRBJ2-7,-,-,TGTGCCAGCAGCTTGGGATTGGAACGGACACCTTACGAGCAGTACTTC,CASSLGLERTPYEQYF
TRBV5-5,TRBJ2-2,TRBD1,-,TGTGCCAGCAGCTGGCCGACAGGGAGCCCCACCGGGGAGCTGTTTTTT,CASSWPTGSPTGELFF
TRBV27,TRBJ1-1,-,-,TGTGCCAGCAGTTTATCAGGCTCAAGAGGAGCGGCTTTCTTT,CASSLSGSRGAAFF
TRBV6-2/TRBV6-3,TRBJ1-1,TRBD1,-,TGTGCCAGCAGTCCCCAACTCGGACAGGGCGCGAACACTGAAGCTTTCTTT,CASSPQLGQGANTEAFF
TRBV30,TRBJ1-1,-,once,TGTGCCTGGAGACAGCAAATGAACACTGAAGCTTTCTTT,CAWRQQMNTEAFF
TRBV19,TRBJ2-3,-,-,TGTGCCAGTAGTCTCGGACTCCGGGTAGATACGCAGTATTTT,CASSLGLRVDTQYF
TRBV11-2,TRBJ1-4,TRBD1,-,TGTGCCAGCAGCTCCCTTAGGGGGCGAATCAACAATGAAAAACTGTTTTTT,CASSSLRGRINNEKLFF
TRBV18,TRBJ2-3,TRBD2,-,TGTGCCAGCTCCCTCGGCGGACTAGAAACGCAGTATTTT,CASSLGGLETQYF
TRBV5-8,TRBJ2-7,-,-,TGTGCCAGCAGCCTGCAAGCGCGGCAGCAGTACTTC,CASSLQARQQYF
TRBV5-1,TRBJ2-3,TRBD2,-,TGCGCCAGCAGCTTGGTGCCCCCGGATACTAGCGGGAGTACAGATACGCAGTATTTT,CASSLVPPDTSGSTDTQYF
TRBV19,TRBJ2-2,TRBD2,once,TGTGCCAGTAGTATAGGCGGCCTAGCGGGAGGGACCGGGGAGCTGTTTTTT,CASSIGGLAGGTGELFF
TRBV11-2,TRBJ2-1,-,-,TGTGCCAGCAGCTTAGTCGTTTCGGTTACCGGGGACAATGAGCAGTTCTTC,CASSLVVSVTGDNEQFF
TRBV10-3,TRBJ2-1,TRBD2,-,TGTGCCACCTATCCTAGCGGGAGCTTTGGCAATGAGCAGTTCTTC,CATYPSGSFGNEQFF
TRBV6-5,TRBJ1-6,TRBD1,-,TGTGCCAGCAAGGGTTCCGGACAGGGAAATTCACCCCTCCACTTT,CASKGSGQGNSPLHF
TRBV19,TRBJ2-3,TRBD2,-,TGTGCCAGTAGTCCCGTTCGGGAGCGGGGCCTTTCAGATACGCAGTATTTT,CASSPVRERGLSDTQYF
TRBV30,TRBJ2-3,TRBD2,-,TGTGCCTGGAGTGTACGGGCTAGCGGATCTAGCACAGATACGCAGTATTTT,CAWSVRASGSSTDTQYF
TRBV5-5,TRBJ1-1,-,-,TGTGCCAGCAGCTTGGTCTGGGCCATGAACACTGAAGCTTTCTTT,CASSLVWAMNTEAFF
TRBV2,TRBJ1-1,TRBD1,-,TGTGCCAGCAGTGAAGGGCGGCCAGGGGGAATTGGTTTCTTT,CASSEGRPGGIGFF
TRBV13,TRBJ2-1,TRBD2,-,TGTGCCAGCAGCCTAAATCGACTAGCGGGGACGATATACAATGAGCAGTTCTTC,CASSLNRLAGTIYNEQFF
TRBV3-1/TRBV3-2,TRBJ2-1,TRBD2,-,TGTGCCAGCAGCCAAGATAAGGTAGCGGGAGGGGGTGAGCAGTTCTTC,CASSQDKVAGGGEQFF
TRBV10-3,TRBJ2-7,TRBD2,-,TGTGCCATCAGTGCAGGACTAGCGGGAGGATCCGAGCAGTACTTC,CAISAGLAGGSEQYF